A single sample is the source of the 14 T cell receptor beta chains below, sequenced in a study of blood T cell repertoires in COVID-19. Produced via immunoSEQ multiplex PCR; TCRdb's table is partial and in-frame only. Of 200,000 to 250,000 clones listed, approximately 80% were seen once; the top ten hold about a sixth. The sequencing sample was made of peripheral blood. Receptors were obtained from a woman older than 75 with active or convalescent COVID-19.

The V gene is TRBV4-2, the J gene TRBJ2-2, with 12 positions matching TRBD2. The CDR3 runs 18 residues. Trimming took 4 bases from V and 9 from J; bases not matched to a gene: 15. CDR1 is LGHNA and CDR2 is YNFKEQ in the germline V gene. The CDR3 DNA is TGTGCCAGCAGCCGAGAGATCTGGACTAGCGGGGAGAAGCGGGAGCTGTTTTTT. Protein product: CASSREIWTSGEKRELFF.

This CDR3 is CASSPGQSYGYTF. The CDR3 nucleotides are TGTGCCAGCTCACCGGGACAGTCCTATGGCTACACCTTC. The genes are TRBV18 and TRBJ1-2; TRBD1 agrees at 7 bases. CDR3 length: 13 residues. The V gene end was trimmed by 3 bases and the J gene end by 4 bases; junction bases not matched to a gene: 2. CDR1 and CDR2 from the germline V gene are KGHSH and LQKENI.

V gene TRBV28 combines with J gene TRBJ1-1; D is uncertain. This CDR3 comprises 13 residues. Germline-derived CDR1 and CDR2 are MDHEN and SYDVKM. The V end lost 5 bases, the J end lost 0 bases, and 7 bases lay between the germline ends. CDR3 sequence reads: CASSRVLNTEAFF. CDR3 nucleotides: TGTGCCAGCAGTCGGGTTTTGAACACTGAAGCTTTCTTT.

This clone was counted once. The genes are TRBV28 and TRBJ2-5; unclear D gene. This CDR3 comprises 13 residues. Trimming removed 6 bases at V and 5 bases at J, with 13 bases between. Germline loops: CDR1 MDHEN, CDR2 SYDVKM. The CDR3 bases are TGTGCCAGCAGCCTACCCAACCGGGAGACCCAGTACTTC. Its protein product is CASSLPNRETQYF. Together with reference TRBV28 and TRBJ2-5, the CDR3 gives the full variable domain: DVKVTQSSRYLVKRTGEKVFLECVQDMDHENMFWYRQDPGLGLRLIYFSYDVKMKEKGDIPEGYSVSREKKERFSLILESASTNQTSMYLCASSLPNRETQYFGPGTRLLVL.

The chain recombines TRBV5-1 with TRBJ2-1, with 9 bases that match TRBD1. This CDR3 contains 14 residues. J lost 2 bases, V lost 3 bases, and 0 bases had no gene match. CDR1 and CDR2 (germline): SGHRS, YFSETQ. Here the CDR3 DNA reads TGCGCCAGCAGCTGGGACAGGGCCTACAATGAGCAGTTCTTC. The encoded protein is CASSWDRAYNEQFF.

The table lists this clone with a few counts. Different DNA sequences within this sample yield the same CDR3. The chain uses TRBV18 and TRBJ1-5; 9 positions match TRBD1. CDR3 size: 15 residues. Germline CDR1 KGHSH, CDR2 LQKENI. V lost 2 bases, J lost 2 bases, and 1 base stayed unmatched. CDR3 DNA sequence: TGTGCCAGCTCACCAGACAGGGGGGGCAATCAGCCCCAGCATTTT. Translated: CASSPDRGGNQPQHF.

This chain links TRBV7-9 with TRBJ2-1; 15 nucleotides line up with TRBD2. The CDR3 consists of 17 residues. The J segment lost 6 bases and the V segment lost 5 bases, leaving 8 bases of the junction unmatched. Germline CDR1 and CDR2: SEHNR and FQNEAQ (reference sequence). The CDR3 sequence is CASSRWTSGRASNEQFF. The CDR3 nucleotides read TGTGCCAGCAGCCGCTGGACTAGCGGGAGGGCCTCCAATGAGCAGTTCTTC.

Concerning this clone: Sequence at one end of the junction differs from germline and may be a read error. This rearrangement joins TRBV24-1 to TRBJ1-1; D ambiguous. Germline CDR1 KGHDR, CDR2 SFDVKD. The CDR3 totals 12 residues. CDR3 bases: TGTGCCACCAGTGATCCGAACAGTGAAGCTTTCTTT. It codes for CATSDPNSEAFF.

CDR3 sequence (DNA): TGTGCCAGCAGCCCGGGACAGGGTCGGGGCAATCAGCCCCAGCATTTT. Its protein is CASSPGQGRGNQPQHF. The chain carries TRBV3-1 (or the pseudogene TRBV3-2) and TRBJ1-5; TRBD1 matches 9 bases. Germline CDR1 and CDR2: LGHDT and YNNKEL (reference sequence). The CDR3 contains 16 residues. V shed 4 bases, J shed 2 bases, and the junction held 6 bases outside the gene matches.

The chain has TRBV5-1 and TRBJ1-1; no clear D gene. CDR3 size: 17 residues. Germline V gene data show CDR1 as SGHRS and CDR2 as YFSETQ. Trimming took 5 bases from V and 0 from J, leaving 20 bases between them. The CDR3 protein is CASRWSSSTEMNTEAFF. CDR3 bases: TGCGCCAGCAGATGGTCTTCTTCGACGGAGATGAACACTGAAGCTTTCTTT.

The V call is TRBV9, the J call TRBJ2-3; 8 positions match TRBD2. The CDR3 is 17 amino acids. Germline V gives CDR1 SGDLS, CDR2 YYNGEE. The V and J ends lost 0 bases and 3 bases, in that order; junction bases with no gene match: 9. The CDR3 loop is CASSVGHGLAGTDTQYF. For the CDR3, the DNA is TGTGCCAGCAGCGTAGGCCACGGGCTAGCGGGTACAGATACGCAGTATTTT.

This clone occurred once. V and J are TRBV30 and TRBJ1-4; D possibly corresponds to TRBD1 (5 bases). The CDR3 extends over 15 amino acids. Germline CDR1 GTSNPN, CDR2 SVGIG (reference sequence). Between the trimmed V and J ends, which lost 1 base and 8 bases, there was a span of 17 bases. The CDR3, as DNA: TGTGCCTGGAGTGGGGGGTCGGGAGGGCGAGAAAAACTGTTTTTT. Amino acids: CAWSGGSGGREKLFF.

CDR3 sequence (DNA): TGTGCCAGCAGTTACTCGATGACTACGGCCAAAAACATTCAGTACTTC. Protein: CASSYSMTTAKNIQYF. The rearrangement uses TRBV6-5 and TRBJ2-4; possible D gene TRBD2, 5 bases. Germline CDR1 MNHEY, CDR2 SVGAGI. Trimming stripped 0 bases from V and 1 base from J, with 10 bases between. This CDR3 spans 16 amino acids.

The CDR3 region has the DNA TGTGCCAGCAGCCCCCGTCGTGGGGCCGATCAGCCCCAGCATTTT. Translating gives CASSPRRGADQPQHF. The rearrangement uses TRBV13 and TRBJ1-5, with D perhaps TRBD1 (5 bases). The V gene lost 5 bases and the J gene lost 5 bases, with 16 bases spanning the gap. The germline V gene encodes CDR1 PRHDT and CDR2 FYEKMQ (reference sequence). The CDR3 is made up of 15 amino acids.